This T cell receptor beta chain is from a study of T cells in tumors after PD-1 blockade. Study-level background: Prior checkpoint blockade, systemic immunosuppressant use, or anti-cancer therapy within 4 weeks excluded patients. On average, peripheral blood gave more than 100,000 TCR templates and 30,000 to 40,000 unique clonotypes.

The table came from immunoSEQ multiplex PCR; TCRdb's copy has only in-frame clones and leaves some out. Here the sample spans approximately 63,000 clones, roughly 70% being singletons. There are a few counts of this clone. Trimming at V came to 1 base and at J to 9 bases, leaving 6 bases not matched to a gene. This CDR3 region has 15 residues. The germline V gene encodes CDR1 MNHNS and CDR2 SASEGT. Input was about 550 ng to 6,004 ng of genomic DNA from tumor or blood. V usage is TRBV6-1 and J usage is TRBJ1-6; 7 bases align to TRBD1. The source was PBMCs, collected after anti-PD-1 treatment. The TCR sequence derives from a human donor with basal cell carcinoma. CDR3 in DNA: TGTGCCAGCAGTGAAGAGGGGGCATTTGGTTCACCCCTCCACTTT. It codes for CASSEEGAFGSPLHF.